The T cell receptor (beta chain) under discussion was sequenced for a study of CD8 T cells in ankylosing spondylitis. This clonotype was seen at least ten times. Its antigen is not identified. V was clipped by 6 bases and J by 2 bases, with 15 bases between them. CDR1 and CDR2 (germline): ENHRY, SYGVKD. This CDR3 comprises 15 residues. General study results and limits: A CD8+ phenotype characterized the disease-linked clones, which were relatively rare in peripheral blood. In ankylosing spondylitis blood, a motif of seven to nine highly homologous TCR beta variants appeared characteristic. Enrichment of disease-linked clones was reportedly significant in matched ankylosing spondylitis synovial fluid.

5'-RACE, quantitative and with molecular barcodes, yielded the TCR beta libraries. Via MiXCR, TCRdb re-called the 5' RACE reads, giving one row per CDR3 protein. The sample lists approximately 260,000 distinct CDR3 sequences; around 9.1% were seen once. V and J are TRBV10-3 and TRBJ2-3, with a weak D call TRBD1 (5 bases). Sequencing was carried out using blood, either unsorted or a sorted T cell fraction (not recorded which). This clonotype was obtained from a male donor with ankylosing spondylitis or in good health (not recorded which). The CDR3 DNA reads TGTGCCATCAGAGGTGGGGCGTCCTACACAGATACGCAGTATTTT. Its protein is CAIRGGASYTDTQYF.